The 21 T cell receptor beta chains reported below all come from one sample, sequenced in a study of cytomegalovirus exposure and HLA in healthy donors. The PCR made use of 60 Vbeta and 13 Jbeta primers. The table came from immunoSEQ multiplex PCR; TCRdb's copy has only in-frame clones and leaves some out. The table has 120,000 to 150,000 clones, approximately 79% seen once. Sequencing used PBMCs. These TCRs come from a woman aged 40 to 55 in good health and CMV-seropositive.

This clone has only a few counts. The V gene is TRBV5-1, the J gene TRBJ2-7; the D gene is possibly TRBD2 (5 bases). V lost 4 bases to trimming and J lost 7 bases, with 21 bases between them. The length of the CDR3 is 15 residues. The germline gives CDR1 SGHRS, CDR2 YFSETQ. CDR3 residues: CASSVDSSTVYEQYF. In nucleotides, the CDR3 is TGCGCCAGCAGCGTGGACTCATCCACGGTCTATGAGCAGTACTTC.

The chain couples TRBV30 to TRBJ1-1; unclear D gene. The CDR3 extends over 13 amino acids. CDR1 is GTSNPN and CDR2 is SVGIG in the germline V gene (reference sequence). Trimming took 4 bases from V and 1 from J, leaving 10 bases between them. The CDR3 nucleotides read TGTGCCTGGACGTATCACTCGAACACTGAAGCTTTCTTT. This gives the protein CAWTYHSNTEAFF.

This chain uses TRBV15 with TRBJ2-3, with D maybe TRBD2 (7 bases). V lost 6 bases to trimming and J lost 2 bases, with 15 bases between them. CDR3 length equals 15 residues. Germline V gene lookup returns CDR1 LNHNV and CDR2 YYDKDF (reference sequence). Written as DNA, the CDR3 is TGTGCCACCAGTGAGGCGGGGGCCTTCACAGATACGCAGTATTTT. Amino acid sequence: CATSEAGAFTDTQYF.

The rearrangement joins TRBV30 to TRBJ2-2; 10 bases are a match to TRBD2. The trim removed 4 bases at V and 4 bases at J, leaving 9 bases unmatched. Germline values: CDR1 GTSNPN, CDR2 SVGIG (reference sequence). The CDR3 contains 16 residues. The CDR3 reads CAWIRLAGVGTGELFF. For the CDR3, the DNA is TGTGCCTGGATCCGGCTAGCGGGGGTTGGCACCGGGGAGCTGTTTTTT.

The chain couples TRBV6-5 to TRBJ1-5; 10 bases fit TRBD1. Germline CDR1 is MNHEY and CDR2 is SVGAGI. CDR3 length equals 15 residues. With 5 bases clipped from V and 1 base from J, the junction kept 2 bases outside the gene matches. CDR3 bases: TGTGCCAGCAGTAGGACAGGGGGGAGCAATCAGCCCCAGCATTTT. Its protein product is CASSRTGGSNQPQHF.

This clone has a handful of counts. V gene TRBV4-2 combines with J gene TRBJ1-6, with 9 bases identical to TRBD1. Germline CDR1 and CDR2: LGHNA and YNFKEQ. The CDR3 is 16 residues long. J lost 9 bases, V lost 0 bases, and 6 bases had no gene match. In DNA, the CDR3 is TGTGCCAGCAGCCAAGATTTGGGACAGGGTTTTTCACCCCTCCACTTT. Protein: CASSQDLGQGFSPLHF.

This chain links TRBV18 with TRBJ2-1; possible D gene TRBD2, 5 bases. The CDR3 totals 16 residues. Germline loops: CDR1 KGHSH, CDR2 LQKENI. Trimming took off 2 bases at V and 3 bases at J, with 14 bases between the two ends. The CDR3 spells CASSPVHSGDYNEQFF. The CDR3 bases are TGTGCCAGCTCACCAGTGCATTCCGGGGACTACAATGAGCAGTTCTTC. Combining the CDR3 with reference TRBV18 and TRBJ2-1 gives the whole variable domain NAGVMQNPRHLVRRRGQEARLRCSPMKGHSHVYWYRQLPEEGLKFMVYLQKENIIDESGMPKERFSAEFPKEGPSILRIQQVVRGDSAAYFCASSPVHSGDYNEQFFGPGTRLTVL.

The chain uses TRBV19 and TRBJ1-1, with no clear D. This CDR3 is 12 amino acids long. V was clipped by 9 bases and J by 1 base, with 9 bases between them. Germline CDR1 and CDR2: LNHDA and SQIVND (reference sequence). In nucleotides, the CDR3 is TGTGCCAGCAATTACAAGAACACTGAAGCTTTCTTT. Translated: CASNYKNTEAFF.

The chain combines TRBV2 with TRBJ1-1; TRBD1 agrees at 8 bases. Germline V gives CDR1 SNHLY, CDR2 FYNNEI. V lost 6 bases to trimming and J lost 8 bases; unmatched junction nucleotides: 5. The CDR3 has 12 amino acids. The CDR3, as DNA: TGTGCCAGCAGCGCAGGGGGCAAGGAAGCTTTCTTT. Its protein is CASSAGGKEAFF.

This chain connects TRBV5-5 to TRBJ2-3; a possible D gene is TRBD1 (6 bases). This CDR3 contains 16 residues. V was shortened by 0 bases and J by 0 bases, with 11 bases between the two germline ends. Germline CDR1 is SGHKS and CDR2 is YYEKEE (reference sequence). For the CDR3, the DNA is TGTGCCAGCAGCTTGGCGGGACACTCTAGCACAGATACGCAGTATTTT. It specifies CASSLAGHSSTDTQYF.

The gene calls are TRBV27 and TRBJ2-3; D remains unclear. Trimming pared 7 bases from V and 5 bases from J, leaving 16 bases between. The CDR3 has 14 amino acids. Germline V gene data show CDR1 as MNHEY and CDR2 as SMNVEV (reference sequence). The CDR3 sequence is CASTKDTSGDTQYF. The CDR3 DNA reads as TGTGCCAGCACCAAAGACACGTCAGGAGATACGCAGTATTTT.

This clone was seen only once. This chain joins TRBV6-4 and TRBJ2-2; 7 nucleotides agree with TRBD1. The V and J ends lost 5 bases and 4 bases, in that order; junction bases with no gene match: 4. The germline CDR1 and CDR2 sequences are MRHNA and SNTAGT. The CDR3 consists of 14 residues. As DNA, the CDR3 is TGTGCCAGCAGTCGGGACAGAATCACCGGGGAGCTGTTTTTT. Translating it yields CASSRDRITGELFF.

CDR3: CASTPEWGTPYGYTF. CDR3 coding DNA: TGTGCCAGTACCCCCGAATGGGGGACACCTTATGGCTACACCTTC. V usage is TRBV19 and J usage is TRBJ1-2; possible D gene TRBD1, 6 bases. The CDR3 covers 15 residues. V lost 7 bases, J lost 5 bases, and 20 bases lay in between. The germline V gene has CDR1 LNHDA and CDR2 SQIVND (reference sequence).

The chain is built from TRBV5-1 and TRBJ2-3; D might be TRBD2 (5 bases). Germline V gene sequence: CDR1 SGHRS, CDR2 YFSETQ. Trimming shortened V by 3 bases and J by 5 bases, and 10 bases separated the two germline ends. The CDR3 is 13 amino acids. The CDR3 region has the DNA TGCGCCAGCAGCTACCGACGGGGAGATACGCAGTATTTT. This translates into CASSYRRGDTQYF.

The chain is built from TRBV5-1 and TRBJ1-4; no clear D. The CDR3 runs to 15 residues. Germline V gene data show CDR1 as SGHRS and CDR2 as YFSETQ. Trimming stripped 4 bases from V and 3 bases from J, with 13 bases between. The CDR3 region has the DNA TGCGCCAGCAGCACTACATTTTTGGCTAATGAAAAACTGTTTTTT. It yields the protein CASSTTFLANEKLFF.

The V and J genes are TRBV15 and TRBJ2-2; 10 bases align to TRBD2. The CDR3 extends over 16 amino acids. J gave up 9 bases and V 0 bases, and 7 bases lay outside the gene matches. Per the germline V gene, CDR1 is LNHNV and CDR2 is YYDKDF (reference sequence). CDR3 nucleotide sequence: TGTGCCACCAGCAGAGATCTGGCTAGCGGGGGTAGGGAGCTGTTTTTT. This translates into CATSRDLASGGRELFF.

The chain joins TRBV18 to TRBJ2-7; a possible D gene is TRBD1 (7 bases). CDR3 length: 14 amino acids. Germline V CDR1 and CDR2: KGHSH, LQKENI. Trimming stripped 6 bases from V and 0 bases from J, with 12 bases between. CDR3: CASSLRGDSYEQYF. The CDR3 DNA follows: TGTGCCAGCTCCCTCAGGGGGGACTCCTACGAGCAGTACTTC.

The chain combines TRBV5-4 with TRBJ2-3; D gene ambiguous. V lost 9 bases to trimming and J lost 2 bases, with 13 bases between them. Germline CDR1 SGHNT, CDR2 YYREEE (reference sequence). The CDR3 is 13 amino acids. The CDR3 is CATKRRFTDTQYF. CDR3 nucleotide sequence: TGTGCCACTAAGAGGAGATTCACAGATACGCAGTATTTT.

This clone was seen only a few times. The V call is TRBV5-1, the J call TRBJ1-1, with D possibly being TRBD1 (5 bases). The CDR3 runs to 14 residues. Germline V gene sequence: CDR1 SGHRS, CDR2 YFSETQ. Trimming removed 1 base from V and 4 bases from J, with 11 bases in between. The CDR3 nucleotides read TGCGCCAGCAGCTTGATCGTGGGGCCCACTGAAGCTTTCTTT. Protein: CASSLIVGPTEAFF.

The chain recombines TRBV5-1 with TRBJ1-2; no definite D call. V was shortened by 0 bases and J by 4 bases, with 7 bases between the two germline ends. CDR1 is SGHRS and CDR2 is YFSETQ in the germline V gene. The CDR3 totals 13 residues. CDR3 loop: CASSLAPGYGYTF. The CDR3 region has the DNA TGCGCCAGCAGCTTGGCCCCAGGCTATGGCTACACCTTC.

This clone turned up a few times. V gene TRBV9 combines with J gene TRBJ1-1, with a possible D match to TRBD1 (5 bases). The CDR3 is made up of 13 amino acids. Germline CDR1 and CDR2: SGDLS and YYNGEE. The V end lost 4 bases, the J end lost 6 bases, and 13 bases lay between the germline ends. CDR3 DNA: TGTGCCAGCAGCCCAGGGTGGGGCCCTGAAGCTTTCTTT. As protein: CASSPGWGPEAFF.